This TCR beta chain was documented in a study of molecular identifiers for immune sequencing clone quantification. Study in general: Replicate RNA came from roughly 18,000 or 92,000 naive CD8 cells and was split five ways, and four parts were sequenced.

V lost 0 bases to trimming and J lost 6 bases; unmatched junction nucleotides: 10. CDR3 length equals 17 residues. Germline assignment: CDR1 LGHNA and CDR2 YSLEER. Libraries of bulk TCR were made by previously described methods (with listed TCR primers). TCRdb independently ran MiXCR on the PCR reads; one entry per CDR3 protein. The data hold over 550,000 distinct CDR3 sequences, with 25% observed a single time. The table lists this clonotype with a few counts. This sequence was found in a human donor in good health. Some libraries in this study had Jurkat cell RNA spiked in. The sequenced material came from naive CD8+ T cells from blood, with Jurkat cell RNA spiked in. Indicated subset: FACS-sorted CD8+CD4-CCR7+CD45RA+ naive T cells. The chain combines TRBV4-3 with TRBJ2-2; 7 bases line up with TRBD2. In DNA, the CDR3 is TGCGCCAGCAGCCAAGATGGTCGCGGGAGTTTCCCCGGGGAGCTGTTTTTT. It yields the protein CASSQDGRGSFPGELFF.